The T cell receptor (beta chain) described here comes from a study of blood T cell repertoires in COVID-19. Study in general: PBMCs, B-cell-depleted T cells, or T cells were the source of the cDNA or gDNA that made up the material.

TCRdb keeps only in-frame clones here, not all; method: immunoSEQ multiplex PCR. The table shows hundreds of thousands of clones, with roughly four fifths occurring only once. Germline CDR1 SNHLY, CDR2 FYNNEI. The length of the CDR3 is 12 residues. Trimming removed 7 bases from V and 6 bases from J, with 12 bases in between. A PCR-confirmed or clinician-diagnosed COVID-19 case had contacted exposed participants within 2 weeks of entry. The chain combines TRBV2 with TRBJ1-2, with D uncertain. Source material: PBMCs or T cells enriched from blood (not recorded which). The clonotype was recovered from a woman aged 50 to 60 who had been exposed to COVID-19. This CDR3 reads CASTTVSDGYTF. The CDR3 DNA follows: TGTGCCAGCACTACGGTTTCGGATGGCTACACCTTC.